The 16 T cell receptor beta chains below all came from one sample that was sequenced in a study of T cells after posttransplantation cyclophosphamide. Only in-frame clones appear in the TCRdb table, and some are missing; sequencing was by immunoSEQ multiplex PCR. Found here are 30,000 to 40,000 clones, no singletons; the ten largest cover more than 2%. Sequencing was done on a sample of PBMCs. These TCRs come from a man aged 50 to 59 in good health, CMV-negative, and a related stem cell transplant donor.

Many counts were recorded for this clone. This rearrangement joins TRBV7-9 to TRBJ2-3; tentatively, D is TRBD1 (7 bases). Looked up from germline, CDR1 is SEHNR and CDR2 is FQNEAQ (reference sequence). The length of the CDR3 is 17 residues. The germline V and J ends were trimmed by 5 bases and 7 bases, with 25 bases remaining between them. The CDR3 coding sequence is TGTGCCAGCAGCGAATACGGACAGGACCGACTAGGGCATACGCAGTATTTT. Translated, it gives CASSEYGQDRLGHTQYF.

The J gene is TRBJ2-3, the V gene TRBV2, with 12 bases fitting TRBD2. The V gene end was trimmed by 6 bases and the J gene end by 6 bases; junction bases not matched to a gene: 7. The CDR3 extends over 15 amino acids. Germline loops: CDR1 SNHLY, CDR2 FYNNEI. The CDR3 sequence is CASSRRLAGDDTQYF. Here the CDR3 DNA reads TGTGCCAGCAGCCGGCGACTAGCGGGGGACGATACGCAGTATTTT.

Ten or more counts support this clone. The CDR3 DNA reads as TGTGCCAGCAGTTTCCCGGGGAACTATGGCTACACCTTC. Translation: CASSFPGNYGYTF. The J gene is TRBJ1-2, the V gene TRBV27; D unclear. V was trimmed by 3 bases and J by 2 bases, leaving 7 bases between them. Germline V gene lookup returns CDR1 MNHEY and CDR2 SMNVEV (reference sequence). The CDR3 consists of 13 residues.

This clone occurred many times. The V and J genes are TRBV7-9 and TRBJ2-7, with TRBD1 matching over 8 bases. This CDR3 has 15 residues. CDR1 and CDR2 from the germline V gene are SEHNR and FQNEAQ (reference sequence). V lost 5 bases to trimming and J lost 2 bases; unmatched junction nucleotides: 8. The CDR3 sequence is CASSRGGTGPYEQYF. The CDR3 DNA is TGTGCCAGCAGCCGGGGCGGGACAGGACCCTACGAGCAGTACTTC.

The chain carries TRBV7-6 and TRBJ2-3, with 8 bases matching TRBD2. Germline loops: CDR1 SGHVS, CDR2 FNYEAQ. This CDR3 has 15 residues. The ends lost 3 bases at V and 0 bases at J; junction bases unmatched: 2. CDR3 in amino acids: CASSFAGGSTDTQYF. CDR3 DNA sequence: TGTGCCAGCAGCTTTGCGGGGGGTAGCACAGATACGCAGTATTTT.

This clone was counted at least ten times. This chain links TRBV19 with TRBJ2-7; TRBD1 matches at 10 bases. The CDR3 extends over 14 amino acids. After removal of 6 bases from V and 6 bases from J, the junction contained 8 bases not matched to a gene. Per the germline V gene, CDR1 is LNHDA and CDR2 is SQIVND (reference sequence). The CDR3 loop is CASRGGQGFSEQYF. CDR3 nucleotide sequence: TGTGCCAGTAGGGGGGGACAGGGGTTCTCCGAGCAGTACTTC.

In this sample, this clone turned up many times. The chain has TRBV4-3 and TRBJ1-2; 9 bases align to TRBD1. CDR1 is LGHNA, CDR2 YSLEER, per germline. The CDR3 covers 15 residues. The ends lost 0 bases at V and 6 bases at J; junction bases unmatched: 5. The chain's CDR3 is CASSQDPTGGDGYTF. The CDR3 nucleotides are TGCGCCAGCAGCCAAGATCCGACAGGGGGTGATGGCTACACCTTC.

This clone was observed at least ten times. The rearrangement links TRBV19 to TRBJ2-7, with TRBD1 identical over 8 bases. The junction had 3 bases not matched to a gene; V was cut back by 3 bases and J by 2 bases. The germline gives CDR1 LNHDA, CDR2 SQIVND (reference sequence). The CDR3 length is 14 residues. The CDR3 spells CASSINRGAYEQYF. The CDR3 DNA sequence: TGTGCCAGTAGTATTAACAGGGGGGCCTACGAGCAGTACTTC.

The table lists this clone with many counts. The V gene is TRBV19, the J gene TRBJ1-3, with 7 nucleotides matching TRBD1. V lost 10 bases to trimming and J lost 0 bases; unmatched junction nucleotides: 3. CDR3 size: 13 residues. Germline V gives CDR1 LNHDA, CDR2 SQIVND (reference sequence). The chain's CDR3 is CANAGGSGNTIYF. The CDR3, as DNA: TGTGCCAATGCAGGGGGCTCTGGAAACACCATATATTTT.

This clone was observed many times. The chain carries TRBV7-8 and TRBJ1-5; D is unresolved. From germline, CDR1 is SGHVS and CDR2 FQNEAQ. The V gene lost 5 bases and the J gene lost 1 base, with 12 bases spanning the gap. The CDR3 has 15 residues. Written as DNA, the CDR3 is TGTGCCAGCAGCCCATTTTACACGAGCAATCAGCCCCAGCATTTT. It translates to CASSPFYTSNQPQHF.

This clone has at least ten counts. This sequence joins TRBV6-6 and TRBJ2-7, with D perhaps matching TRBD2 (5 bases). The CDR3 contains 14 residues. The V end was cut by 6 bases, the J end by 5 bases, with 17 bases between. In germline, CDR1 is MNHNY, CDR2 SVGAGI (reference sequence). The CDR3, as DNA: TGTGCCAGCAGACCCTCGAGGGAAGGCCACGAGCAGTACTTC. Translated, it gives CASRPSREGHEQYF.

The rearrangement uses TRBV15 and TRBJ2-1, with D possibly being TRBD2 (6 bases). Deletions cut 1 base from V and 3 bases from J, with 13 bases between. Germline CDR1 LNHNV, CDR2 YYDKDF (reference sequence). The CDR3 runs 16 residues. DNA for the CDR3: TGTGCCACCAGCAGAGGGATAGTGGAGGGCTACAATGAGCAGTTCTTC. It encodes CATSRGIVEGYNEQFF.

This clone showed up many times. The V and J genes are TRBV19 and TRBJ2-1; maybe TRBD1 (7 bases). Germline assignment: CDR1 LNHDA and CDR2 SQIVND (reference sequence). This CDR3 has 13 amino acids. V was cut by 8 bases and J by 10 bases, with 18 bases left in between. The CDR3 loop reads CASSGRQGLEQFF. The CDR3 coding sequence is TGTGCCAGTTCGGGAAGACAGGGACTCGAGCAGTTCTTC.

This chain joins TRBV7-2 and TRBJ2-5; 7 bases line up with TRBD1. The CDR3 covers 14 residues. Losses at the gene ends were 3 bases for V and 0 bases for J; bases not matched to a gene: 1. The germline CDR1 and CDR2 sequences are SGHTA and FQGNSA. CDR3 amino acids: CASSFQGDQETQYF. CDR3 in DNA: TGTGCCAGCAGCTTCCAGGGGGACCAAGAGACCCAGTACTTC.

This clone was seen repeatedly, ten times or more. The CDR3 coding sequence is TGCGCCAGCAGCTTGGACCCGCCGGGACAGGGGTCCGGGGAGCTGTTTTTT. It translates to CASSLDPPGQGSGELFF. The chain carries TRBV5-1 and TRBJ2-2, with TRBD1 matching over 10 bases. This CDR3 comprises 17 residues. Germline CDR1 SGHRS, CDR2 YFSETQ. The ends lost 0 bases at V and 6 bases at J; junction bases unmatched: 8.

Ten or more counts support this clone. The chain couples TRBV6-6 to TRBJ1-6; D uncertain. Germline V gene data show CDR1 as MNHNY and CDR2 as SVGAGI (reference sequence). V lost 2 bases and J 7 bases, leaving 15 bases between the germline ends. CDR3 length equals 16 residues. The CDR3 DNA is TGTGCCAGCAGTTACCCTTATGAGTCACGCAATTCACCCCTCCACTTT. Protein product: CASSYPYESRNSPLHF.